This entry lists 11 T cell receptor beta chains sequenced from one sample in a study of shared clonotypes between healthy human individuals. This table comes from immunoSEQ multiplex PCR, and its TCRdb copy is limited to in-frame clones, with some not included. The sample yields just over 2,000,000 clones, about 95% seen once. Positively selected for CCR7, the CD45RO-negative cells used as naive CD8 cells excluded terminally differentiated effector memory CD45RA+ cells. The specimen sequenced was naive CD8+ T cells sorted from blood. Every receptor here comes from a man in his late teens or twenties in good health.

V and J are TRBV19 and TRBJ2-7, with no clear D. The CDR3 has 11 residues. Per germline, CDR1 LNHDA and CDR2 SQIVND (reference sequence). The V and J ends lost 6 bases and 0 bases respectively, with 3 bases between them. The CDR3: CASRYSYEQYF. The CDR3 coding sequence is TGTGCCAGTAGATACTCCTACGAGCAGTACTTC.

The rearrangement uses TRBV7-2 and TRBJ1-1; a weak D match, TRBD1 (6 bases). The CDR3 totals 12 residues. Between the trimmed V and J ends, which lost 4 bases and 5 bases, there was a span of 8 bases. Germline CDR1 and CDR2: SGHTA and FQGNSA. The CDR3 sequence is CASSWGATEAFF. CDR3 nucleotide sequence: TGTGCCAGCAGCTGGGGGGCAACTGAAGCTTTCTTT.

The chain links TRBV4-1 to TRBJ2-2; 10 nucleotides match TRBD2. Germline V gene data show CDR1 as MGHRA and CDR2 as YSYEKL. The CDR3 loop spans 16 amino acids. Trimming took 4 bases from V and 6 from J; bases not matched to a gene: 8. CDR3 DNA: TGCGCCAGCAGCCTAGCCACCGGGACTAGCGCCGGGGAGCTGTTTTTT. Its translation is CASSLATGTSAGELFF.

The rearrangement uses TRBV27 and TRBJ2-2; D ambiguous. The germline gives CDR1 MNHEY, CDR2 SMNVEV (reference sequence). This CDR3 is built from 14 residues. Trimming took 1 base from V and 4 from J, leaving 7 bases between them. The DNA of the CDR3 is TGTGCCAGCAGTTTATTAGGCACCACCGGGGAGCTGTTTTTT. Protein: CASSLLGTTGELFF.

With regard to this clone: Other DNA sequences in the sample encode the same CDR3. The chain has TRBV10-3 and TRBJ1-2; D ambiguous. This CDR3 has 14 residues. Germline V gives CDR1 ENHRY, CDR2 SYGVKD. The V gene lost 0 bases and the J gene lost 0 bases, with 5 bases spanning the gap. The CDR3 protein is CAISESVPNYGYTF. The CDR3 coding sequence is TGTGCCATCAGTGAGTCGGTACCTAACTATGGCTACACCTTC.

The chain carries TRBV7-9 and TRBJ2-3; 13 bases are shared with TRBD2. The CDR3 has 16 residues. The J segment lost 2 bases and the V segment lost 3 bases, leaving 2 bases of the junction unmatched. The germline V gene has CDR1 SEHNR and CDR2 FQNEAQ (reference sequence). The CDR3 loop reads CASSLGLAGLTDTQYF. The CDR3 DNA is TGTGCCAGCAGCTTGGGACTAGCGGGACTCACAGATACGCAGTATTTT.

Note on this clone: The germline gene is not matched at one end of the junction; a read error may be the cause. The chain combines TRBV10-3 with TRBJ1-3; TRBD1 matches at 8 bases. The CDR3 loop spans 11 amino acids. The germline V gene has CDR1 ENHRY and CDR2 SYGVKD. As DNA, the CDR3 is TGTGCCGGCAGGGCGGCAGGGGGCCTCCATTTT. It specifies CAGRAAGGLHF.

The chain employs TRBV10-2 and TRBJ2-3, with 8 nucleotides matching TRBD2. CDR1 is WSHSY, CDR2 SAAADI, per germline. J was trimmed by 10 bases and V by 8 bases; bases with no gene match: 20. There are 16 residues in the CDR3. The CDR3: CASVRRLAMDAGPQYF. The DNA for the CDR3 is TGCGCCAGCGTCCGGCGACTAGCGATGGATGCGGGGCCGCAGTATTTT.

This chain links TRBV4-1 with TRBJ1-4, with 11 bases matching TRBD1. The CDR3 sequence is 19 residues long. Germline lookup yields CDR1 MGHRA and CDR2 YSYEKL. Trimming took 3 bases from V and 0 from J; bases not matched to a gene: 9. The CDR3 protein is CASSQFPGTGGSTNEKLFF. The CDR3 DNA sequence: TGCGCCAGCAGCCAGTTCCCCGGGACAGGGGGATCAACTAATGAAAAACTGTTTTTT.

The V and J genes are TRBV4-1 and TRBJ1-2; possibly TRBD1 for D (5 bases). This CDR3 contains 15 residues. In germline, CDR1 is MGHRA, CDR2 YSYEKL. V dropped 0 bases and J dropped 4 bases, with 12 bases sitting between them. This CDR3 is CASSQDRGPGYGYTF. CDR3 DNA: TGCGCCAGCAGCCAAGATAGGGGACCGGGCTATGGCTACACCTTC.

V is TRBV10-3 and J is TRBJ2-2, with 7 bases identical to TRBD1. Germline CDR1 reads ENHRY; CDR2 reads SYGVKD. The V gene end was trimmed by 2 bases and the J gene end by 0 bases; junction bases not matched to a gene: 9. The CDR3 length is 18 residues. The chain's CDR3 is CAISEDIQGFANTGELFF. The CDR3 DNA sequence: TGTGCCATCAGTGAGGATATACAGGGGTTCGCGAACACCGGGGAGCTGTTTTTT.